These 29 T cell receptor beta chains were sequenced from one sample in a study of T cells in Graves' hyperthyroidism and ophthalmopathy. From RNA transcripts, TCR beta CDR3 regions were amplified. First-round RT-PCR of the TCR CDR3 relied on the HTBI primer set. TCRdb independently ran MiXCR on the multiplex PCR reads; one entry per CDR3 protein. This table holds some 600,000 distinct CDR3 sequences, around 13% found once. Material: blood. These receptors all stem from a woman aged 25 to 39 with Graves' hyperthyroidism that later progressed to Graves' ophthalmopathy.

As to this clonotype: One end of the junction does not line up with germline, which may come from a read error. This chain uses TRBV11-3 with TRBJ2-6, with D uncertain. The germline CDR1 and CDR2 sequences are SGHNT and YENEEA. The CDR3 has 12 amino acids. CDR3 in amino acids: CASSLDPNVLTF. CDR3 bases: TGTGCCAGCAGCCTAGACCCCAACGTCCTGACTTTC. Drawing the rest from reference TRBV11-3 and TRBJ2-6, the complete variable domain is EAGVVQSPRYKIIEKKQPVAFWCNPISGHNTLYWYLQNLGQGPELLIRYENEEAVDDSQLPKDRFSAERLKGVDSTLKIQPAELGDSAVYLCASSLDPNVLTFGAGSRLTVL.

This clonotype turned up a few times. The genes are TRBV28 and TRBJ2-7; D might be TRBD2 (5 bases). The CDR3 spans 12 residues. V lost 7 bases, J lost 6 bases, and 13 bases lay in between. Germline lookup yields CDR1 MDHEN and CDR2 SYDVKM. The DNA of the CDR3 is TGTGCCAGCACTCCGGGGTTGCCCGAGCAGTACTTC. It codes for CASTPGLPEQYF.

This clonotype was observed many times. V and J are TRBV12-3 or TRBV12-4 and TRBJ2-7; 8 bases are a match to TRBD1. The V segment lost 6 bases and the J segment 5 bases; nucleotides outside the gene matches: 9. The CDR3 totals 14 residues. The CDR3 spells CASSPGQGSDEQYF. Here the CDR3 DNA reads TGTGCCAGCAGCCCAGGACAGGGTTCCGACGAGCAGTACTTC.

In this sample, this clonotype turned up many times. The J gene is TRBJ1-4, the V gene TRBV7-2, with a tentative D call TRBD1 (5 bases). The CDR3 totals 15 residues. Trimming removed 5 bases from V and 3 bases from J, with 13 bases in between. Germline loops: CDR1 SGHTA, CDR2 FQGNSA. CDR3 amino acids: CASSLQGRANEKLFF. As DNA, the CDR3 is TGTGCCAGCAGCCTCCAGGGCAGGGCTAATGAAAAACTGTTTTTT.

This clonotype was seen many times. The chain combines TRBV6-1 with TRBJ2-6, with D maybe TRBD1 (5 bases). V lost 6 bases and J lost 0, with 9 bases in between. This CDR3 region has 15 residues. Per the germline V gene, CDR1 is MNHNS and CDR2 is SASEGT. This chain's CDR3 is CASRGHLSGANVLTF. The CDR3 DNA reads as TGTGCCAGCAGAGGACACCTCTCTGGGGCCAACGTCCTGACTTTC.

This clonotype came up many times. V and J are TRBV27 and TRBJ1-1; D is unclear. Trimming left V 7 bases short and J 0 bases short, with 15 bases between. The CDR3 has 15 amino acids. Germline CDR1 is MNHEY and CDR2 is SMNVEV (reference sequence). The CDR3 DNA follows: TGTGCCAGCAACAACATTCCTCCCTTGAACACTGAAGCTTTCTTT. As protein: CASNNIPPLNTEAFF.

In this sample, this clonotype turned up many times. The J gene is TRBJ1-5, the V gene TRBV10-3, with 8 bases identical to TRBD1. Germline-derived CDR1 and CDR2 are ENHRY and SYGVKD. There are 14 residues in the CDR3. V dropped 6 bases and J dropped 5; count of bases not matched to a gene: 6. The CDR3 region is CAIRTGGEDQPQHF. CDR3 nucleotides: TGTGCCATCAGAACAGGGGGGGAGGATCAGCCCCAGCATTTT.

This clonotype has just a few counts. The chain carries TRBV19 and TRBJ2-1, with 10 positions matching TRBD2. Germline loops: CDR1 LNHDA, CDR2 SQIVND (reference sequence). The CDR3 contains 16 residues. The V segment lost 3 bases and the J segment 8 bases; nucleotides outside the gene matches: 10. CDR3 bases: TGTGCCAGTAGTATGAATCCTAGCGGGAGTTCATATGAGCAGTTCTTC. Encoded protein: CASSMNPSGSSYEQFF.

This clonotype was recorded at least ten times. The CDR3 loop reads CASSELDSLGYNEQFF. The CDR3 region has the DNA TGTGCCAGCAGTGAATTGGACTCCTTGGGGTACAATGAGCAGTTCTTC. The chain has TRBV25-1 and TRBJ2-1; D might be TRBD2 (5 bases). The CDR3 totals 16 residues. V was cut by 1 base and J by 4 bases, with 14 bases left in between. Germline V gene lookup returns CDR1 MGHDK and CDR2 SYGVNS.

The chain has TRBV19 and TRBJ2-1, with D unclear. V lost 5 bases and J 8 bases, leaving 10 bases between the germline ends. The length of the CDR3 is 12 residues. Germline values: CDR1 LNHDA, CDR2 SQIVND (reference sequence). The CDR3 sequence: CASSLFKDEQFF. CDR3 nucleotides: TGTGCCAGTAGTCTGTTCAAAGATGAGCAGTTCTTC.

This rearrangement joins TRBV5-8 to TRBJ2-7; 9 bases map to TRBD2. CDR3 size: 15 residues. Trimming cost V 0 bases and J 6 bases; bases outside gene matches: 7. Germline V gene data show CDR1 as SGHTS and CDR2 as YDEGEE. DNA of the CDR3: TGTGCCAGCAGCTTGGGCCTAGCGGGAACTCGCGAGCAGTACTTC. Translated: CASSLGLAGTREQYF.

This clonotype has at least ten counts. The chain is built from TRBV5-1 and TRBJ2-1, with 8 positions matching TRBD1. V lost 3 bases to trimming and J lost 1 base; unmatched junction nucleotides: 12. Germline V lookup: CDR1 SGHRS, CDR2 YFSETQ. The CDR3 covers 18 residues. The CDR3 region has the DNA TGCGCCAGCAGCTGGAGACAGGGGTCCCTCATTTCCTACAATGAGCAGTTCTTC. Protein sequence: CASSWRQGSLISYNEQFF.

This clonotype was seen many times. This chain links TRBV27 with TRBJ2-3, with 8 bases lining up with TRBD2. The V gene end was trimmed by 2 bases and the J gene end by 2 bases; junction bases not matched to a gene: 3. CDR3 size: 15 residues. Germline V gene lookup returns CDR1 MNHEY and CDR2 SMNVEV (reference sequence). The CDR3 DNA reads as TGTGCCAGCAGTTTAATTAGCGGGAACACAGATACGCAGTATTTT. Translating gives CASSLISGNTDTQYF.

This clonotype was observed many times. V gene TRBV27 combines with J gene TRBJ1-3; D remains ambiguous. CDR3 length: 15 residues. CDR1 and CDR2 (germline): MNHEY, SMNVEV (reference sequence). V was trimmed by 5 bases and J by 0 bases, leaving 11 bases between them. CDR3 sequence: CASSPPGGSGNTIYF. CDR3 nucleotides: TGTGCCAGCAGTCCGCCCGGAGGCTCTGGAAACACCATATATTTT.

Concerning this clonotype itself: Compared with germline, one end of the junction differs, possibly owing to a read error. V and J are TRBV7-2 and TRBJ1-4; D not resolved. This CDR3 comprises 14 residues. The germline V gene has CDR1 SGHTA and CDR2 FQGNSA. The CDR3 loop is CAGSLDGTNEKLFF. The DNA for the CDR3 is TGTGCCGGCAGCTTAGATGGGACTAATGAAAAACTGTTTTTT.

This clonotype has ten or more counts. V gene TRBV19 combines with J gene TRBJ1-2; D gene uncertain. The CDR3 consists of 11 residues. Trimming shortened V by 3 bases and J by 6 bases, and 5 bases separated the two germline ends. CDR1 and CDR2 from the germline V gene are LNHDA and SQIVND (reference sequence). The CDR3 spells CASSIGDGYTF. In nucleotides, the CDR3 is TGTGCCAGTAGTATCGGGGATGGCTACACCTTC.

This clonotype was picked up many times. The chain uses TRBV12-3 or TRBV12-4 and TRBJ2-3; D is ambiguous. Trimming took off 4 bases at V and 6 bases at J, with 5 bases between the two ends. The CDR3 sequence is 11 residues long. CDR3 sequence: CASSSSDTQYF. The CDR3 DNA follows: TGTGCCAGCAGTTCCTCCGATACGCAGTATTTT.

This clonotype was seen a handful of times. The chain is built from TRBV6-1 and TRBJ2-1; D might be TRBD1 or TRBD2, each matching 5 bases. The V gene lost 5 bases and the J gene lost 8 bases, with 16 bases spanning the gap. The CDR3 totals 14 residues. Germline CDR1 MNHNS, CDR2 SASEGT. The CDR3 DNA reads as TGTGCCAGCAGTCCTTGGACGGGGCTCCATGAGCAGTTCTTC. This codes for CASSPWTGLHEQFF.

This clonotype was detected ten times or more. The chain carries TRBV7-3 and TRBJ2-1; D could derive from TRBD1 or TRBD2 (5 bases each). Trimming stripped 5 bases from V and 6 bases from J, with 23 bases between. This CDR3 is built from 17 residues. Germline values: CDR1 SGHTA, CDR2 FQGTGA. The CDR3 DNA follows: TGTGCCAGCAGCCTAGGGGCAGATGGGGGTTCCGGCAATGAGCAGTTCTTC. It translates to CASSLGADGGSGNEQFF.

This clonotype was counted many times. V usage is TRBV6-1 and J usage is TRBJ2-2, with TRBD1 matching 7 bases. The germline V gene encodes CDR1 MNHNS and CDR2 SASEGT. The CDR3 consists of 15 residues. Losses at the gene ends were 5 bases for V and 6 bases for J; bases not matched to a gene: 9. The CDR3, as DNA: TGTGCCAGCAGTTACAGGGGTACGGAGGCCGGGGAGCTGTTTTTT. This encodes CASSYRGTEAGELFF.

In its sample, this clonotype was seen many times. This chain uses TRBV7-3 with TRBJ2-2, with TRBD1 matching over 8 bases. The CDR3 covers 14 residues. From germline, CDR1 is SGHTA and CDR2 FQGTGA. V was clipped by 11 bases and J by 4 bases; unmatched bases: 9. The CDR3 is CASGGKAGTGELFF. CDR3 sequence (DNA): TGTGCCTCAGGGGGCAAGGCGGGCACCGGGGAGCTGTTTTTT.

The V gene is TRBV19, the J gene TRBJ1-5, with 10 bases identical to TRBD1. The CDR3 contains 16 residues. Trimming took 5 bases from V and 4 from J; bases not matched to a gene: 8. CDR1 is LNHDA and CDR2 is SQIVND in the germline V gene (reference sequence). In DNA, the CDR3 is TGTGCCAGTAGTGGGACAGGGGTTTCCTGGAATCAGCCCCAGCATTTT. As protein: CASSGTGVSWNQPQHF.

The table lists this clonotype with a few counts. This chain connects TRBV16 to TRBJ1-2; 11 bases map to TRBD1. Trimming at V came to 3 bases and at J to 8 bases, leaving 8 bases not matched to a gene. The germline gives CDR1 KGHSY, CDR2 FQNENV. The CDR3 is 15 amino acids. In nucleotides, the CDR3 is TGTGCCAGCAGCCAGCCCGGACAGGGGGCGCGGGGCTACACCTTC. Protein product: CASSQPGQGARGYTF.

About this clonotype itself: A much more abundant neighbour one base away suggests this may be a read error. This chain connects TRBV30 to TRBJ1-1; possible D gene TRBD1, 6 bases. The germline CDR1 and CDR2 sequences are GTSNPN and SVGIG (reference sequence). V was shortened by 1 base and J by 3 bases, with 9 bases between the two germline ends. The CDR3 totals 13 residues. CDR3 DNA: TGTGCCTGGAGTGGCAGGGGAGACACTGAAGCTTTCTTT. Protein: CAWSGRGDTEAFF.

With respect to this clonotype: An end of the junction differs from the germline gene, which may be a read error. The chain couples TRBV30 to TRBJ2-7; D gene unclear. The germline V gene encodes CDR1 GTSNPN and CDR2 SVGIG (reference sequence). CDR3 size: 13 residues. The CDR3 DNA follows: TGTGCCCGGAGTGTTTTCCCCCAGACCCAGCAGTACTTC. Translation gives CARSVFPQTQQYF.

The count of this clonotype is one. The junction differs from germline at one of its ends, possibly a read error. This chain links TRBV2 with TRBJ1-2, with a possible D match to TRBD1 (5 bases). There are 17 residues in the CDR3. Germline V gene data show CDR1 as SNHLY and CDR2 as FYNNEI. The CDR3 coding sequence is TGTGCCAGCAGTGAAGGGGGACCCCGTCATGATATCTATAGCTACACCTTC. It is translated as CASSEGGPRHDIYSYTF. The full variable domain, with the rest looked up from reference TRBV2 and TRBJ1-2, is EPEVTQTPSHQVTQMGQEVILRCVPISNHLYFYWYRQILGQKVEFLVSFYNNEISEKSEIFDDQFSVERPDGSNFTLKIRSTKLEDSAMYFCASSEGGPRHDIYSYTFGSGTRLTVV.

The chain joins TRBV18 to TRBJ1-2, with 10 bases aligning to TRBD1. The germline V gene has CDR1 KGHSH and CDR2 LQKENI. CDR3 length equals 16 residues. With V trimmed by 3 bases and J by 0 bases, 4 bases remained unmatched. The CDR3, as DNA: TGTGCCAGCTCACCTGGGACAGGGGCTTCTAACTATGGCTACACCTTC. This translates into CASSPGTGASNYGYTF.

About this clonotype: A much more abundant neighbour one base away suggests this may be a read error. The J gene is TRBJ2-2, the V gene TRBV7-3, with TRBD2 matching over 11 bases. This CDR3 comprises 18 residues. V was pared by 5 bases and J by 3 bases, with 11 bases of the junction left unmatched. CDR1 and CDR2 from the germline V gene are SGHTA and FQGTGA. DNA of the CDR3: TGTGCCAGCAGCACCGTACTAGCGGGAGTAGGGTACACCGGGGAGCTGTTTTTT. This encodes CASSTVLAGVGYTGELFF.

A remark on this clonotype: Since a much larger clone is just one base distant, this may be a read error. This chain uses TRBV7-3 with TRBJ2-3, with 9 nucleotides matching TRBD2. The germline V gene has CDR1 SGHTA and CDR2 FQGTGA. This CDR3 contains 16 residues. V gave up 5 bases and J gave up 5 bases; unmatched junction bases: 11. The DNA of the CDR3 is TGTGCCAGCAGCCTACATAGCGGGGGTGCTATAGATACGCAGTATTTT. Translated, it gives CASSLHSGGAIDTQYF.